This T cell receptor beta chain was captured in a study of shared clonotypes between healthy human individuals. Study donors comprised healthy, HIV-negative adults devoid of recent acute infection or vaccination. The germline gives CDR1 SGHRS, CDR2 YFSETQ. The CDR3 length is 14 residues. V was trimmed by 0 bases and J by 3 bases, leaving 10 bases between them. Only in-frame clones appear in the TCRdb table, and some are missing; sequencing was by immunoSEQ multiplex PCR. The sample yields about half a million clones, 81% seen once. The sequencing sample was made of PBMCs. The sequence derives from a woman between 40 and 50 years old in good health. Some clones in this sample may be carry-over from other donors' samples. The gene calls are TRBV5-1 and TRBJ2-7, with D perhaps matching TRBD1 (5 bases). The CDR3 DNA is TGCGCCAGCAGCTTGGTTGGGGCAGGCTACGAGCAGTACTTC. Translated, it gives CASSLVGAGYEQYF.